These 4 T cell receptor beta chains were sequenced from one sample in a study of CD8+ T cells in alopecia areata. Extraction of RNA preceded its reverse transcription into cDNA, which served as the sequencing template. TCRdb keeps only in-frame clones here, not all; method: immunoSEQ multiplex PCR. The repertoire includes about 74,000 clones, around 29% of them detected once, and about 15% sits in the top ten. The sample's treatment: oral pan-JAK inhibitor, 5-10 mg twice daily. The source material was CD8+ T cells sorted from blood, sampled at week 4, from a patient treated with tofacitinib. The receptors derive from a human donor with alopecia areata.

This clone turned up a few times. The chain employs TRBV13 and TRBJ1-2; unclear D gene. The V gene lost 3 bases and the J gene lost 2 bases, with 13 bases spanning the gap. Germline V gene sequence: CDR1 PRHDT, CDR2 FYEKMQ (reference sequence). CDR3 length equals 15 residues. The CDR3 loop is CASSLHTRNNYGYTF. The CDR3 DNA reads TGTGCCAGCAGCTTGCACACACGAAACAACTATGGCTACACCTTC.

Only a few counts were recorded for this clone. The chain couples TRBV30 to TRBJ1-4; possible D gene TRBD1, 6 bases. V was trimmed by 8 bases and J by 0 bases, leaving 10 bases between them. This CDR3 is 13 amino acids long. Germline V gene sequence: CDR1 GTSNPN, CDR2 SVGIG (reference sequence). CDR3 coding DNA: TGTGCCCGGACAGACGCAACTAATGAAAAACTGTTTTTT. The encoded protein is CARTDATNEKLFF.

The rearrangement links TRBV5-1 to TRBJ2-7, with D possibly TRBD1 on 6 matching bases. CDR3 length: 13 residues. Per germline, CDR1 SGHRS and CDR2 YFSETQ. Trimming cost V 3 bases and J 5 bases, with 12 bases left between them. The CDR3 region has the DNA TGCGCCAGCAGCTCCTCACCAGGGGACGAGCAGTACTTC. Translation gives CASSSSPGDEQYF.

There are a few counts of this clone. The chain links TRBV29-1 to TRBJ2-7; TRBD2 matches at 7 bases. CDR1 is SQVTM and CDR2 is ANQGSEA in the germline V gene. CDR3 length equals 12 residues. The junction had 5 bases not matched to a gene; V was cut back by 6 bases and J by 3 bases. The DNA for the CDR3 is TGCAGCGTGGACCGGGGGGACTACGAGCAGTACTTC. Translating gives CSVDRGDYEQYF.